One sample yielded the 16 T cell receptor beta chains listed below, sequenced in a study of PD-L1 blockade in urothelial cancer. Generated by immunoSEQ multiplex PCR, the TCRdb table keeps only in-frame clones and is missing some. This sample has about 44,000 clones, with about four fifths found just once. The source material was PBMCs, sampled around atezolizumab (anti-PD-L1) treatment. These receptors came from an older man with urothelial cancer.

CDR3 DNA: TGTGCCAGCAAACACACGCAGGGGCTGGATAGAAACATTCAGTACTTC. This encodes CASKHTQGLDRNIQYF. The rearrangement uses TRBV27 and TRBJ2-4, with TRBD1 as a possible D gene (6 bases). Looked up from germline, CDR1 is MNHEY and CDR2 is SMNVEV (reference sequence). There are 16 residues in the CDR3. The V and J ends lost 7 bases and 6 bases respectively, with 22 bases between them.

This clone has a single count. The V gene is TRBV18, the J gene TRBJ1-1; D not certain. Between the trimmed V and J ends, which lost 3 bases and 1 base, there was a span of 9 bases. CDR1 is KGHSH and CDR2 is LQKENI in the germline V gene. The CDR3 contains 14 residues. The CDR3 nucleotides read TGTGCCAGCTCACCCCCTCCGGGGAACACTGAAGCTTTCTTT. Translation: CASSPPPGNTEAFF.

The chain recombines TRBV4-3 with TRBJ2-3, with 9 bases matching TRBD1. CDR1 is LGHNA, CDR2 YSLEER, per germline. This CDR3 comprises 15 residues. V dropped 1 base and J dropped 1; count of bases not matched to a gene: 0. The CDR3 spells CASSQGTGGTDTQYF. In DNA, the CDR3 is TGCGCCAGCAGCCAAGGGACAGGGGGCACAGATACGCAGTATTTT.

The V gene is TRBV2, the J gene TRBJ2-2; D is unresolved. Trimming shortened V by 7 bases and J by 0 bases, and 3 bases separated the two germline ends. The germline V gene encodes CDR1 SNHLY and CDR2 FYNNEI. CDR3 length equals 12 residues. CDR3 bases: TGTGCCAGCAAGCCGAACACCGGGGAGCTGTTTTTT. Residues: CASKPNTGELFF.

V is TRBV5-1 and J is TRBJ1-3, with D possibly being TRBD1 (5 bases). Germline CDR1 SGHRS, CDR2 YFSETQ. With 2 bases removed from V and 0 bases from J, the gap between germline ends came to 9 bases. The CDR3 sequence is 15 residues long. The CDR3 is CASSFDRDSGNTIYF. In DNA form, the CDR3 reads TGCGCCAGCAGCTTCGACAGAGACTCTGGAAACACCATATATTTT.

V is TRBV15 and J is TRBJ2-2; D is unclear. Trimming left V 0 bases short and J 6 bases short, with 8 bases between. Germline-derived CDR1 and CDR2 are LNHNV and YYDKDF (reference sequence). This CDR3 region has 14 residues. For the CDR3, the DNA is TGTGCCACCAGCAGAGATTCGGTGGCCGGGGAGCTGTTTTTT. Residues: CATSRDSVAGELFF. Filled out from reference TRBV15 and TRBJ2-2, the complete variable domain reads DAMVIQNPRYQVTQFGKPVTLSCSQTLNHNVMYWYQQKSSQAPKLLFHYYDKDFNNEADTPDNFQSRRPNTSFCFLDIRSPGLGDTAMYLCATSRDSVAGELFFGEGSRLTVL.

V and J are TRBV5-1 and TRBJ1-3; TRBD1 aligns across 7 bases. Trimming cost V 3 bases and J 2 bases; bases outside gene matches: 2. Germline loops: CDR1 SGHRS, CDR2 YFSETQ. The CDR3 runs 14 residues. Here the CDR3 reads CASSSGGTGNTIYF. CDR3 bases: TGCGCCAGCAGCTCAGGGGGGACTGGAAACACCATATATTTT.

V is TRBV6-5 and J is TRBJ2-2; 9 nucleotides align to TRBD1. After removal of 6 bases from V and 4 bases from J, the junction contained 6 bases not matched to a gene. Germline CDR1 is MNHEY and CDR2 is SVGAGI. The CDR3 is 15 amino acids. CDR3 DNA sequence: TGTGCCAGCAGCCCCGACAGGGGGTCCACCGGGGAGCTGTTTTTT. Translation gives CASSPDRGSTGELFF.

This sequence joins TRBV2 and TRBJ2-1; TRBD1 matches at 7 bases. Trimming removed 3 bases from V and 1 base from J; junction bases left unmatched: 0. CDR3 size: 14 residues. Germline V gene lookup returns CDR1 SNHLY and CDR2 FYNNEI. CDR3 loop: CASSDRGSYNEQFF. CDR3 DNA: TGTGCCAGCAGTGACAGGGGGTCCTACAATGAGCAGTTCTTC.

The CDR3 DNA sequence: TGTGCCAGCAGCACACGGCGGGGGTCGGGGGGCCTCACCACAGATACGCAGTATTTT. Its protein product is CASSTRRGSGGLTTDTQYF. The V and J genes are TRBV4-2 and TRBJ2-3, with D perhaps TRBD2 (7 bases). Trimming took 5 bases from V and 2 from J, leaving 26 bases between them. This CDR3 has 19 residues. CDR1 is LGHNA and CDR2 is YNFKEQ in the germline V gene.

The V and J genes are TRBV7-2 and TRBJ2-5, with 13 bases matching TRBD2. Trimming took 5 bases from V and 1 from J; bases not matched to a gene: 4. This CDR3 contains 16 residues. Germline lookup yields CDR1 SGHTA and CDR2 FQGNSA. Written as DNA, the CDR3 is TGTGCCAGCAGCATACTAGCGGGGGGGCTCCAAGAGACCCAGTACTTC. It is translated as CASSILAGGLQETQYF.

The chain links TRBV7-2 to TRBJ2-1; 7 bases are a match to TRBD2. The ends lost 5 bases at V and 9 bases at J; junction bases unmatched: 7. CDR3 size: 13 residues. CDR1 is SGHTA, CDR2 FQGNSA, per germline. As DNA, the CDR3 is TGTGCCAGCAGCAGAGGGACTACGGGTGAGCAGTTCTTC. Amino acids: CASSRGTTGEQFF.

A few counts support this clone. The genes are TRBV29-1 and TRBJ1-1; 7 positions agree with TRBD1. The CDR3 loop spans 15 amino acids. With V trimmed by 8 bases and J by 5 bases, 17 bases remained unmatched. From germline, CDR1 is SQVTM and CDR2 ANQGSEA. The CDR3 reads CSSPGTSGGNTEAFF. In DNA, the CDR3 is TGCAGCTCGCCAGGGACGTCAGGGGGTAATACTGAAGCTTTCTTT.

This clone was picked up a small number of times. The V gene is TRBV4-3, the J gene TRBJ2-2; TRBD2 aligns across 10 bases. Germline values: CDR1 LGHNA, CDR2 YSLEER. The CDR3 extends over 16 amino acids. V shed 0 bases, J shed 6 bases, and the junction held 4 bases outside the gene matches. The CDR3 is CASSQEGLALAGELFF. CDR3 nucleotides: TGCGCCAGCAGCCAAGAGGGACTAGCGTTGGCCGGGGAGCTGTTTTTT.

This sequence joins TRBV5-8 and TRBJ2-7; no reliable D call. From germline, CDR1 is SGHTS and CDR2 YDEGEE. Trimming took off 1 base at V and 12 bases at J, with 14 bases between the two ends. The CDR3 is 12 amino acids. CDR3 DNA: TGTGCCAGCAGCTTGCCACCGACTCCTCCGTACTTC. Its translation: CASSLPPTPPYF.

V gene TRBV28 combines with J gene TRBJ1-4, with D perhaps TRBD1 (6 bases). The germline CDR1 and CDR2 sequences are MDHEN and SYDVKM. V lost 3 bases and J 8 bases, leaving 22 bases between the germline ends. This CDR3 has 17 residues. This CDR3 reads CASSFPPRRGREEKLFF. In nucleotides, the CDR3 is TGTGCCAGCAGTTTCCCCCCGAGGCGGGGGCGGGAGGAAAAACTGTTTTTT.